The clone carrying this T cell receptor beta chain was seen at least ten times. Its specificity is not known. This record belongs to a study of post-analysis software for immune sequencing data. Study-level points and caveats: Included in a set of roughly five TRBV segments more frequent in patients than controls were TRBV5-6, TRBV5-1 and TRBV20-1. By F measure, strong co-clustering occurred among samples prepared in the same batch.

The TCR beta cDNA libraries contained unique molecular identifiers. Via MiXCR, TCRdb re-called the PCR reads, giving one row per CDR3 protein. The sample consists of roughly 200,000 distinct CDR3 sequences, over 25% of them appearing once. CDR1 and CDR2 from the germline V gene are MGHRA and YSYEKL. Trimming removed 0 bases from V and 4 bases from J; junction bases left unmatched: 6. The CDR3 runs 17 residues. V and J are TRBV4-1 and TRBJ2-5, with 12 bases identical to TRBD2. This clonotype originated in a girl aged 2-17 years with multiple sclerosis. Sequencing was performed on blood. CDR3 sequence (DNA): TGCGCCAGCAGCCAAGAAGCTAGCGGGAGGGCTGGAGAGACCCAGTACTTC. It yields the protein CASSQEASGRAGETQYF.